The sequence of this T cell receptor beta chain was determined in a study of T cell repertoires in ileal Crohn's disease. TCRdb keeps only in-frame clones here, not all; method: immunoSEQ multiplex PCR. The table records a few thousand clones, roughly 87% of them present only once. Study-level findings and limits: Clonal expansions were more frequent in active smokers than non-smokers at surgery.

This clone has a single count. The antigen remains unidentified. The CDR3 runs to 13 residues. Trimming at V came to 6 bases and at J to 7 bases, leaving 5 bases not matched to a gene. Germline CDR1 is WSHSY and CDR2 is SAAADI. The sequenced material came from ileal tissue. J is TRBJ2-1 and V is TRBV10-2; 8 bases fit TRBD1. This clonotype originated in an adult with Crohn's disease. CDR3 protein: CASRTGAGNEQFF. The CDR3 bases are TGCGCCAGCAGGACAGGGGCAGGGAATGAGCAGTTCTTC.